The 27 T cell receptor beta chains reported below all come from one sample, sequenced in a study of OX40 agonist ivuxolimab in advanced cancers. The assay was immunoSEQ multiplex PCR, and TCRdb's table has in-frame clones only and misses some. Here the sample spans tens of thousands of clones, about four fifths being singletons. The sample in question was CD4+ or CD8+ T cells sorted from blood, obtained in a trial of the OX40 agonist ivuxolimab. These receptors all come from an adult with an advanced solid tumor such as melanoma, head and neck, liver or kidney cancer.

As to this clone: Other DNA sequences in the same sample also yield this CDR3. The chain joins TRBV6-1 to TRBJ2-2; D possibly corresponds to TRBD2 (5 bases). Trimming left V 6 bases short and J 1 base short, with 9 bases between. Per germline, CDR1 MNHNS and CDR2 SASEGT. The CDR3 spans 14 residues. The CDR3 DNA sequence: TGTGCCAGCAGGGCGGCGGGGAACACCGGGGAGCTGTTTTTT. This encodes CASRAAGNTGELFF.

The chain uses TRBV2 and TRBJ2-1, with 11 nucleotides matching TRBD1. Germline CDR1 and CDR2: SNHLY and FYNNEI. The CDR3 covers 12 residues. The DNA for the CDR3 is TGTGCAACCGGGACAGGGGGTAATGAGCAGTTCTTC. Its protein product is CATGTGGNEQFF.

The V call is TRBV28, the J call TRBJ1-2; D may be TRBD1 (6 bases). The germline CDR1 and CDR2 sequences are MDHEN and SYDVKM. The CDR3 is 13 residues long. The germline V and J ends were trimmed by 1 base and 8 bases, with 11 bases remaining between them. CDR3 amino acids: CASSLSRGTGYTF. In nucleotides, the CDR3 is TGTGCCAGCAGTTTATCTCGGGGGACAGGCTACACCTTC.

This clone was found a few times. V is TRBV10-1 and J is TRBJ2-5, with D possibly being TRBD1 (6 bases). CDR1 WNHNN and CDR2 SYGVQD come from the germline V gene (reference sequence). V lost 8 bases to trimming and J lost 3 bases, with 16 bases between them. The CDR3 is made up of 14 amino acids. Here the CDR3 reads CASVEGEGEETQYF. CDR3 nucleotides: TGCGCCAGCGTCGAGGGGGAAGGGGAAGAGACCCAGTACTTC.

In its sample, this clone was seen a few times. The chain joins TRBV2 to TRBJ1-2; 7 bases map to TRBD1. V lost 6 bases to trimming and J lost 1 base; unmatched junction nucleotides: 5. This CDR3 spans 14 amino acids. Germline CDR1 SNHLY, CDR2 FYNNEI. In DNA, the CDR3 is TGTGCCAGCAGGGGGGGGACAGTTAACTATGGCTACACCTTC. Translating it yields CASRGGTVNYGYTF.

This chain uses TRBV7-8 with TRBJ2-7; D unresolved. Deletions cut 7 bases from V and 5 bases from J, with 18 bases between. CDR3 size: 14 residues. CDR1 is SGHVS, CDR2 FQNEAQ, per germline. The CDR3 nucleotides read TGTGCCAGCAAACCGGCGGTCCTCCTCGACGAGCAGTACTTC. Translated: CASKPAVLLDEQYF.

This clone was counted a single time. The chain carries TRBV7-3 and TRBJ2-2; 14 bases are a match to TRBD2. This CDR3 has 20 amino acids. Germline CDR1 reads SGHTA; CDR2 reads FQGTGA. J gave up 0 bases and V 4 bases, and 10 bases lay outside the gene matches. CDR3 bases: TGTGCCAGCAGCTCTTACCGGGGACTAGCGGGGGCCTCGAACACCGGGGAGCTGTTTTTT. This encodes CASSSYRGLAGASNTGELFF.

The V and J genes are TRBV10-3 and TRBJ2-3; TRBD2 matches 7 bases. Germline V gene lookup returns CDR1 ENHRY and CDR2 SYGVKD. V shed 7 bases, J shed 5 bases, and the junction held 6 bases outside the gene matches. The CDR3 has 13 amino acids. The CDR3: CAIMGGGEDTQYF. In nucleotides, the CDR3 is TGTGCCATCATGGGCGGGGGAGAAGATACGCAGTATTTT.

V is TRBV19 and J is TRBJ2-7; TRBD1 aligns across 12 bases. The CDR3 runs 16 residues. V was clipped by 3 bases and J by 6 bases; unmatched bases: 9. Germline V CDR1 and CDR2: LNHDA, SQIVND (reference sequence). The CDR3 loop is CASSMPLGTGGGEQYF. CDR3 nucleotides: TGTGCCAGTAGTATGCCCCTTGGGACAGGGGGCGGCGAGCAGTACTTC.

This clone was recorded once. The gene calls are TRBV5-5 and TRBJ1-2; D is unclear. CDR1 and CDR2 from the germline V gene are SGHKS and YYEKEE (reference sequence). Trimming shortened V by 9 bases and J by 2 bases, and 11 bases separated the two germline ends. The CDR3 is 12 amino acids. CDR3 DNA sequence: TGTGCCATAAGTTTGGGGAACTATGGCTACACCTTC. Its translation is CAISLGNYGYTF.

This clone was seen just once. The genes are TRBV5-1 and TRBJ2-3; no clear D. Germline values: CDR1 SGHRS, CDR2 YFSETQ. The CDR3 consists of 17 residues. The V end was cut by 0 bases, the J end by 2 bases, with 16 bases between. CDR3 DNA sequence: TGCGCCAGCAGCTTGGTAACCACCGCACTTTCCACAGATACGCAGTATTTT. It codes for CASSLVTTALSTDTQYF.

V is TRBV7-8 and J is TRBJ2-5, with 7 bases fitting TRBD1. This CDR3 is 15 amino acids long. Per the germline V gene, CDR1 is SGHVS and CDR2 is FQNEAQ. The V segment lost 6 bases and the J segment 7 bases; nucleotides outside the gene matches: 14. This chain's CDR3 is CASSSALTGSGTQYF. The CDR3 bases are TGTGCCAGCAGTTCGGCCCTGACAGGGAGCGGGACCCAGTACTTC.

The genes are TRBV20-1 and TRBJ2-7; D possibly corresponds to TRBD1 (6 bases). With 1 base removed from V and 11 bases from J, the gap between germline ends came to 12 bases. From germline, CDR1 is DFQATT and CDR2 SNEGSKA (reference sequence). This CDR3 spans 11 amino acids. CDR3 DNA sequence: TGCAGTGCTAGAGGCAGGGGCGGCGAGTACTTC. It codes for CSARGRGGEYF.

V is TRBV9 and J is TRBJ2-1; D is unresolved. CDR3 length equals 16 residues. Germline lookup yields CDR1 SGDLS and CDR2 YYNGEE. V was cut by 1 base and J by 7 bases, with 18 bases left in between. In DNA, the CDR3 is TGTGCCAGCAGCGTACAGTCCTCCCCGCTATCAAATGAGCAGTTCTTC. Translation gives CASSVQSSPLSNEQFF.

The chain combines TRBV10-2 with TRBJ2-1; D gene uncertain. The CDR3 contains 15 residues. Germline lookup yields CDR1 WSHSY and CDR2 SAAADI. The V end was cut by 2 bases, the J end by 0 bases, with 8 bases between. The CDR3 loop reads CASSEQTFSYNEQFF. The DNA of the CDR3 is TGCGCCAGCAGTGAGCAGACTTTCTCCTACAATGAGCAGTTCTTC.

J is TRBJ2-5 and V is TRBV11-2; 10 bases line up with TRBD2. With V trimmed by 5 bases and J by 6 bases, 18 bases remained unmatched. Germline V gives CDR1 SGHAT, CDR2 FQNNGV. This CDR3 spans 18 amino acids. The CDR3 reads CASSLRLGGSGGMKTQYF. The CDR3 nucleotides read TGTGCCAGCAGCCTAAGACTGGGTGGTAGCGGGGGGATGAAGACCCAGTACTTC. Combining the CDR3 with reference TRBV11-2 and TRBJ2-5 gives the whole variable domain EAGVAQSPRYKIIEKRQSVAFWCNPISGHATLYWYQQILGQGPKLLIQFQNNGVVDDSQLPKDRFSAERLKGVDSTLKIQPAKLEDSAVYLCASSLRLGGSGGMKTQYFGPGTRLLVL.

As to this clone: Sequence at one end of the junction differs from germline and may be a read error. The chain links TRBV2 to TRBJ2-5; TRBD2 matches at 8 bases. CDR3 length: 16 residues. Germline CDR1 SNHLY, CDR2 FYNNEI. The CDR3: CASSEVRASGRETQYF. The CDR3 coding sequence is TGTGCCAGCAGCGAAGTTCGGGCTAGCGGGCGGGAGACCCAGTACTTC. The whole variable domain, filled in from reference TRBV2 and TRBJ2-5, reads EPEVTQTPSHQVTQMGQEVILRCVPISNHLYFYWYRQILGQKVEFLVSFYNNEISEKSEIFDDQFSVERPDGSNFTLKIRSTKLEDSAMYFCASSEVRASGRETQYFGPGTRLLVL.

J is TRBJ1-1 and V is TRBV21-1; TRBD1 reflects the table's D call only, with no check against the DNA. TRBV21-1 is given as a pseudogene. The CDR3 is 15 amino acids. CDR3 nucleotide sequence: TGTGCCAGCAGCAAAGGAGACCGGGACAGCACTGAAGCTTTCTTT. Encoded protein: CASSKGDRDSTEAFF.

This chain joins TRBV7-9 and TRBJ2-2; the D gene is possibly TRBD2 (6 bases). This CDR3 has 18 residues. Germline CDR1 SEHNR, CDR2 FQNEAQ (reference sequence). Trimming stripped 1 base from V and 0 bases from J, with 15 bases between. CDR3: CASSLERGLQTNTGELFF. The CDR3 DNA sequence: TGTGCCAGCAGCTTAGAACGGGGGTTACAGACGAACACCGGGGAGCTGTTTTTT.

This rearrangement joins TRBV10-1 to TRBJ2-4; the match to TRBD2 covers 8 bases. V trimming: 4 bases; J trimming: 1 base; junction bases outside the gene matches: 18. Germline lookup yields CDR1 WNHNN and CDR2 SYGVQD (reference sequence). The CDR3 runs to 20 residues. CDR3 protein: CASSVTLGLGRGYAKNIQYF. CDR3 bases: TGCGCCAGCAGTGTGACTCTTGGACTCGGGAGGGGTTATGCCAAAAACATTCAGTACTTC.

V usage is TRBV19 and J usage is TRBJ2-5, with TRBD2 identical over 12 bases. The CDR3 is 15 residues long. V was pared by 4 bases and J by 2 bases, with 2 bases of the junction left unmatched. Germline CDR1 and CDR2: LNHDA and SQIVND (reference sequence). The CDR3 here is CASSTGTSGQETQYF. In nucleotides, the CDR3 is TGTGCCAGTAGTACGGGGACTAGCGGGCAAGAGACCCAGTACTTC.

This clone was seen once. The chain has TRBV6-1 and TRBJ2-7, with 8 bases matching TRBD1. CDR3 size: 13 residues. Germline assignment: CDR1 MNHNS and CDR2 SASEGT. The J segment lost 1 base and the V segment lost 10 bases, leaving 6 bases of the junction unmatched. CDR3 residues: CATQTGVSYEQYF. The CDR3 region has the DNA TGTGCCACCCAGACAGGGGTTTCCTACGAGCAGTACTTC.

The chain is built from TRBV7-6 and TRBJ2-3; D remains unclear. The V end lost 2 bases, the J end lost 2 bases, and 8 bases lay between the germline ends. The CDR3 is 14 amino acids. CDR1 and CDR2 from the germline V gene are SGHVS and FNYEAQ. CDR3 residues: CASSLTRVTDTQYF. The CDR3 DNA follows: TGTGCCAGCAGCTTAACCCGTGTCACAGATACGCAGTATTTT. The entire variable domain, with the rest obtained from reference TRBV7-6 and TRBJ2-3, is as follows: GAGVSQSPRYKVTKRGQDVALRCDPISGHVSLYWYRQALGQGPEFLTYFNYEAQQDKSGLPNDRFSAERPEGSISTLTIQRTEQRDSAMYRCASSLTRVTDTQYFGPGTRLTVL.

The chain links TRBV7-8 to TRBJ1-3; D gene ambiguous. V was pared by 8 bases and J by 0 bases, with 11 bases between. CDR1 and CDR2 from the germline V gene are SGHVS and FQNEAQ. The CDR3 has 14 residues. CDR3: CASVSDPSGNTIYF. In DNA, the CDR3 is TGTGCCAGCGTCTCAGACCCCTCTGGAAACACCATATATTTT.

This clone has a single count. J is TRBJ1-1 and V is TRBV5-1, with TRBD1 matching over 7 bases. CDR3 length equals 14 residues. Per the germline V gene, CDR1 is SGHRS and CDR2 is YFSETQ. V was clipped by 4 bases and J by 4 bases; unmatched bases: 7. CDR3 bases: TGCGCCAGCAGCCCTCAGGGGGGGGCCACTGAAGCTTTCTTT. It codes for CASSPQGGATEAFF.

The rearrangement uses TRBV7-5 and TRBJ2-3; no DNA check was done on the table's D call, TRBD2. TRBV7-5 has pseudogene status. This CDR3 comprises 16 residues. The DNA of the CDR3 is TGTGCCAGAAGCTTAAAGCGGGGGGATAGCACAGATACGCAGTATTTT. Residues: CARSLKRGDSTDTQYF.

This chain connects TRBV27 to TRBJ1-1; 7 nucleotides align to TRBD1. This CDR3 comprises 15 residues. CDR1 is MNHEY and CDR2 is SMNVEV in the germline V gene (reference sequence). V lost 4 bases to trimming and J lost 5 bases; unmatched junction nucleotides: 10. The CDR3 region is CASSSRQGYVTEAFF. As DNA, the CDR3 is TGTGCCAGCAGTTCCCGACAGGGTTATGTGACTGAAGCTTTCTTT.